Below, one T cell receptor (beta chain) is given with its context. Per the original data handling: Scientists estimated how many nucleated cells there were by amplifying reference gene primers. Profiled with immunoSEQ multiplex PCR; TCRdb holds only in-frame clones, not every one. V, J and clone size derive from that table, while D and trimming were established from the DNA sequence. The profile covers approximately 75,000 clones, with about 74% appearing a single time and just over 2.5% taken by the ten largest. The data were taken from a study of blood T cell repertoires in COVID-19. Overall study: Some COVID-19 samples were acute and others convalescent; all came from the United States, Italy and Spain. Sample material is recorded as cDNA or gDNA derived from T cells, B-cell-depleted T cells, or PBMCs.

The germline V gene encodes CDR1 MNHEY and CDR2 SMNVEV (reference sequence). The CDR3 sequence is 14 residues long. Deletions cut 4 bases from V and 0 bases from J, with 10 bases between. Sequencing was done on a sample of peripheral blood. The receptor's source is a human donor with acute or convalescent COVID-19. The donor label of this sample is uncertain. The chain carries TRBV27 and TRBJ2-7, with D possibly TRBD1 on 6 matching bases. The chain's CDR3 is CASSSTGISYEQYF. CDR3 coding DNA: TGTGCCAGCAGTTCCACAGGGATCTCCTACGAGCAGTACTTC.